The entry below describes one T cell receptor beta chain. What it recognizes is unknown. This specimen comes from a study of cytomegalovirus exposure and HLA in healthy donors. Primers included in the PCR were 60 Vbeta and 13 Jbeta primers. Sequencing was performed with immunoSEQ multiplex PCR; in TCRdb, only in-frame clones are kept and a portion is missing. The data hold approximately 150,000 clones, with roughly 80% observed a single time. This CDR3 contains 14 residues. The ends were cut back, 8 bases at V and 1 base at J, with 9 bases in the middle. Germline V gives CDR1 ENHRY, CDR2 SYGVKD. General observations from the study: Near-uniform donor sequencing depth was presumed by presence/absence analyses. Earlier analysis found most TCR beta V segments productive about 87% or about 30% of the time.

The chain uses TRBV10-3 and TRBJ2-6; tentatively, D is TRBD2 (5 bases). This TCR came from a male donor in good health and CMV-seronegative. Sequenced material: PBMCs. In DNA, the CDR3 is TGTGCCATCGGAAGGGAGTCTGGGGCCAACGTCCTGACTTTC. This codes for CAIGRESGANVLTF.